Given below is one TCR beta chain in context. This clonotype has at least ten counts. Its recognized antigen is unknown. The record has no base qualities; no much larger clone is one base away. Set within a cohort of healthcare workers in London, UK, this nested case-control study involved weekly PCR testing of nasopharyngeal swabs along with blood sampling. Between 23 and 31 March 2020, the week of the UK lockdown, healthcare workers were enrolled and then followed up weekly for as long as 16 weeks. The CDR3, from cysteine to phenylalanine, totals 15 residues. Only the CDR3 portion is preserved as DNA: 45 bases, with reading frame beginning at the first base. The CDR1 and CDR2 encoded by the germline V gene (reference sequence) are SEHNR and FQNEAQ. Germline trimming amounts to 5 bases on V and 8 bases on J, with 10 as the count of junction bases outside the gene matches. The protocol used for the library was 5' RACE. Reads for this sample came from a NextSeq 500. Unique molecular identifiers were attached to individual cDNA molecules in the TCR library protocol so that sequencing error and PCR bias could be corrected. Both TCR alpha and beta chains were sequenced, and tight co-correlation was observed between alpha and beta sequence abundances in each sample. Processing in the source paper ran as follows. Decombinator V4 was used to annotate the V gene, J gene and CDR3 of the TCR sequences. Expanded TCRs were defined as changing significantly between any two time points under a Poisson model with p below 0.0001. Abundances of TCRs were expressed as counts per million after normalisation to the total number of TCRs sequenced in each sample. TRAV1-2 paired with TRAJ12, TRAJ20 or TRAJ33 defined MAIT TCRs, while TRAV10 paired with TRAJ18 defined iNKT TCRs. VDJdb, accessed 1 November 2021, was searched for CMV, EBV and SARS-CoV-2 annotated TCRs, with TCRs annotated for multiple antigens excluded. TCRdb trimmed public reads at Q25 via fastp, called clones via MiXCR and kept in-frame beta chains. Each record represents a unique CDR3 protein, reported with the most common genes and DNA among its rows. TCRdb's processing, not the study's, gives the V and J calls here. The sample has around 77,000 distinct CDR3 sequences on record, approximately 14% of them singletons. The top ten hold approximately 3.8% of the sample.

The source of the sample is a study of early T cells in non-severe SARS-CoV-2 infection (dated by TCRdb to 2020 to 2023). Context from the whole study: Because TCR sequencing was done on bulk RNA from unsorted whole blood, the alpha and beta chains could not be paired. The paper as a whole reports these results and caveats: VDJdb matching was skewed toward anti-spike CD8 responses, so virus-specific expansions were likely underestimated and private and CD4 specificities were missed.

This clonotype was sampled from an adult who was a healthcare worker with PCR-confirmed SARS-CoV-2 infection or an uninfected control (not recorded which). The sample consisted of whole blood, taken at baseline. The V gene is TRBV7-9 and the J gene is TRBJ2-1; 9 of the junction bases match TRBD2. This receptor carries the CDR3 CASSPGTSSFDEQFF. The sequence in DNA is TGTGCCAGCAGCCCCGGGACTAGCAGTTTCGATGAGCAGTTCTTC.